The 27 T cell receptor beta chains below come from one sample, sequenced in a study of cytomegalovirus exposure and HLA in healthy donors. The study ran its PCR with 60 Vbeta and 13 Jbeta primers. The data were produced by immunoSEQ multiplex PCR, yet TCRdb's version contains in-frame clones alone and is incomplete. The repertoire holds 100,000 to 140,000 clones, with about 84% as singletons. Sequenced material: PBMCs. The receptors were sampled from a man aged 25-40 years in good health and CMV-seronegative.

The rearrangement links TRBV2 to TRBJ1-1; D remains ambiguous. V was cut by 4 bases and J by 1 base, with 10 bases left in between. CDR1 and CDR2 from the germline V gene are SNHLY and FYNNEI. This CDR3 comprises 14 residues. The CDR3 region is CASSGEIRNTEAFF. CDR3 nucleotide sequence: TGTGCCAGCAGTGGTGAGATACGGAACACTGAAGCTTTCTTT.

The chain uses TRBV28 and TRBJ1-2; 7 positions match TRBD1. The CDR3 contains 13 residues. J gave up 3 bases and V 4 bases, and 2 bases lay outside the gene matches. Per the germline V gene, CDR1 is MDHEN and CDR2 is SYDVKM. The CDR3 sequence: CASSSGQYYGYTF. CDR3 sequence (DNA): TGTGCCAGCAGTTCGGGACAGTACTATGGCTACACCTTC.

The gene calls are TRBV4-2 and TRBJ2-1; maybe TRBD2 (6 bases). The CDR3 length is 15 residues. V lost 2 bases and J 8 bases, leaving 16 bases between the germline ends. The germline V gene encodes CDR1 LGHNA and CDR2 YNFKEQ. CDR3 loop: CASSQSGTGGDEQFF. The CDR3 DNA reads TGTGCCAGCAGCCAAAGCGGAACAGGAGGGGATGAGCAGTTCTTC.

This chain uses TRBV7-8 with TRBJ2-1; D remains unclear. The CDR3 contains 13 residues. Germline V gene lookup returns CDR1 SGHVS and CDR2 FQNEAQ. Trimming took 3 bases from V and 7 from J, leaving 10 bases between them. This CDR3 reads CASSFFGSNEQFF. Written as DNA, the CDR3 is TGTGCCAGCAGCTTTTTCGGGTCGAATGAGCAGTTCTTC.

This chain uses TRBV30 with TRBJ1-1; possibly TRBD1 for D (6 bases). The CDR3 has 13 residues. V was cut by 4 bases and J by 2 bases, with 11 bases left in between. Germline V lookup: CDR1 GTSNPN, CDR2 SVGIG (reference sequence). DNA of the CDR3: TGTGCCTGGACAGGGGTTTCCAACACTGAAGCTTTCTTT. It translates to CAWTGVSNTEAFF.

In this sample, this clone turned up a few times. V and J are TRBV6-1 and TRBJ1-2; the match to TRBD1 covers 9 bases. Trimming took 10 bases from V and 2 from J; bases not matched to a gene: 5. Per the germline V gene, CDR1 is MNHNS and CDR2 is SASEGT. The CDR3 spans 13 residues. The CDR3 here is CATQDRGNYGYTF. Here the CDR3 DNA reads TGTGCCACTCAGGACAGGGGCAACTATGGCTACACCTTC.

This chain connects TRBV5-1 to TRBJ2-2, with 7 bases that match TRBD2. With 4 bases clipped from V and 2 bases from J, the junction kept 8 bases outside the gene matches. Per germline, CDR1 SGHRS and CDR2 YFSETQ. The CDR3 runs 16 residues. The CDR3: CASSPLGGVNTGELFF. CDR3 DNA sequence: TGCGCCAGCAGCCCCTTGGGGGGGGTAAACACCGGGGAGCTGTTTTTT.

The chain links TRBV5-1 to TRBJ1-1; 8 bases are shared with TRBD1. The CDR3 covers 15 residues. Per the germline V gene, CDR1 is SGHRS and CDR2 is YFSETQ. V was pared by 0 bases and J by 2 bases, with 3 bases of the junction left unmatched. CDR3 coding DNA: TGCGCCAGCAGCTTGGTAGCAGGGGGCAACACTGAAGCTTTCTTT. Protein sequence: CASSLVAGGNTEAFF.

About this clone itself: One end of the junction varies from germline; a read error may be responsible. The J gene is TRBJ2-3, the V gene TRBV7-7, with D unresolved. The CDR3 contains 13 residues. Germline V gene data show CDR1 as SSHAT and CDR2 as FNYEAQ (reference sequence). The CDR3 reads CASSIRRADTQYF. CDR3 in DNA: TGTGCTAGCAGCATTCGGAGAGCAGATACGCAGTATTTT.

The genes are TRBV19 and TRBJ1-1, with D possibly TRBD1 on 6 matching bases. The ends were cut back, 7 bases at V and 2 bases at J, with 14 bases in the middle. Germline CDR1 LNHDA, CDR2 SQIVND (reference sequence). The CDR3 covers 14 residues. CDR3 sequence reads: CASKQGLVNTEAFF. DNA of the CDR3: TGTGCCAGTAAACAGGGATTGGTAAACACTGAAGCTTTCTTT.

This chain connects TRBV11-3 to TRBJ2-1; the D is unclear. With 4 bases removed from V and 3 bases from J, the gap between germline ends came to 7 bases. Germline V gene lookup returns CDR1 SGHNT and CDR2 YENEEA. The CDR3 runs to 13 residues. In DNA, the CDR3 is TGTGCCAGCAGCTCTCCCCGCTACAATGAGCAGTTCTTC. It codes for CASSSPRYNEQFF.

The chain combines TRBV29-1 with TRBJ2-7; 13 bases match TRBD2. The V gene end was trimmed by 7 bases and the J gene end by 5 bases; junction bases not matched to a gene: 5. Germline loops: CDR1 SQVTM, CDR2 ANQGSEA. CDR3 length: 13 amino acids. In nucleotides, the CDR3 is TGCAGCGCTGGGACTAGCGGGGACAACGAGCAGTACTTC. Protein sequence: CSAGTSGDNEQYF.

The chain joins TRBV2 to TRBJ2-1, with 9 bases aligning to TRBD2. After removal of 7 bases from V and 6 bases from J, the junction contained 4 bases not matched to a gene. Looked up from germline, CDR1 is SNHLY and CDR2 is FYNNEI. The CDR3 has 13 amino acids. CDR3 residues: CASIAGGANEQFF. Written as DNA, the CDR3 is TGTGCCAGCATCGCGGGGGGGGCCAATGAGCAGTTCTTC.

This clone was seen ten or more times. The V and J genes are TRBV10-2 and TRBJ2-7; no clear D. The CDR3 totals 12 residues. CDR1 is WSHSY and CDR2 is SAAADI in the germline V gene. Between the trimmed V and J ends, which lost 6 bases and 6 bases, there was a span of 12 bases. In nucleotides, the CDR3 is TGCGCCAGCAGCCCCACGGGTTCCGAGCAGTACTTC. Protein sequence: CASSPTGSEQYF.

This clone was detected only once. This chain links TRBV18 with TRBJ2-7, with D possibly being TRBD1 (6 bases). Germline V lookup: CDR1 KGHSH, CDR2 LQKENI. The V gene lost 6 bases and the J gene lost 3 bases, with 12 bases spanning the gap. This CDR3 is 13 amino acids long. The CDR3 spells CASSYRADYEQYF. CDR3 in DNA: TGTGCCAGCTCCTACAGGGCTGACTACGAGCAGTACTTC.

The CDR3 nucleotides read TGTGCCAGCAGTCAACAGGGGGTCGGGGTGGGGCAGTACTTC. Translated: CASSQQGVGVGQYF. This chain joins TRBV6-1 and TRBJ2-7; TRBD1 agrees at 8 bases. The CDR3 covers 14 residues. The trim removed 5 bases at V and 9 bases at J, leaving 12 bases unmatched. Germline V lookup: CDR1 MNHNS, CDR2 SASEGT.

The V and J genes are TRBV5-1 and TRBJ2-2; 8 nucleotides match TRBD2. Germline lookup yields CDR1 SGHRS and CDR2 YFSETQ. This CDR3 region has 15 residues. Unmatched junction bases numbered 7, after V lost 3 bases and J lost 6 bases. The CDR3 loop is CASSWTSSSSGELFF. As DNA, the CDR3 is TGCGCCAGCAGCTGGACTAGCAGTAGTTCCGGGGAGCTGTTTTTT.

This sequence joins TRBV2 and TRBJ1-2; tentatively, D is TRBD1 (6 bases). Germline-derived CDR1 and CDR2 are SNHLY and FYNNEI. The V end was cut by 6 bases, the J end by 7 bases, with 24 bases between. This CDR3 comprises 16 residues. CDR3: CASSSMRGGIMSGYTF. The DNA for the CDR3 is TGTGCCAGCAGCTCAATGAGGGGGGGGATTATGAGTGGCTACACCTTC. Filled out from reference TRBV2 and TRBJ1-2, the complete variable domain reads EPEVTQTPSHQVTQMGQEVILRCVPISNHLYFYWYRQILGQKVEFLVSFYNNEISEKSEIFDDQFSVERPDGSNFTLKIRSTKLEDSAMYFCASSSMRGGIMSGYTFGSGTRLTVV.

Details on this clone: Other DNA sequences in this sample translate to the same CDR3. The genes are TRBV29-1 and TRBJ2-1, with 8 bases that match TRBD2. Trimming took 6 bases from V and 0 from J; bases not matched to a gene: 4. CDR3 length: 14 residues. CDR1 is SQVTM and CDR2 is ANQGSEA in the germline V gene. CDR3 coding DNA: TGCAGCGTAGAAAGCGGGAGCTCCTACAATGAGCAGTTCTTC. The encoded protein is CSVESGSSYNEQFF.

The chain carries TRBV6-5 and TRBJ2-1, with 8 bases aligning to TRBD2. Germline loops: CDR1 MNHEY, CDR2 SVGAGI. Losses at the gene ends were 2 bases for V and 10 bases for J; bases not matched to a gene: 13. The CDR3 spans 16 residues. The CDR3 nucleotides read TGTGCCAGCAGTTACCGGTTCTCGGGGGGGGCCAGGGAGCAGTTCTTC. It yields the protein CASSYRFSGGAREQFF.

The V call is TRBV7-3, the J call TRBJ2-5, with D hard to call. The germline gives CDR1 SGHTA, CDR2 FQGTGA. This CDR3 is built from 13 residues. Trimming took off 6 bases at V and 5 bases at J, with 13 bases between the two ends. The DNA of the CDR3 is TGTGCCAGCAGTCTTACGGGTATGGAGACCCAGTACTTC. Its protein product is CASSLTGMETQYF. The full variable domain, in which reference TRBV7-3 and TRBJ2-5 provide the parts outside the CDR3, is GAGVSQTPSNKVTEKGKYVELRCDPISGHTALYWYRQSLGQGPEFLIYFQGTGAADDSGLPNDRFFAVRPEGSVSTLKIQRTERGDSAVYLCASSLTGMETQYFGPGTRLLVL.

The chain links TRBV11-2 to TRBJ1-1; tentatively, D is TRBD1 (5 bases). The CDR3 is 14 residues long. Looked up from germline, CDR1 is SGHAT and CDR2 is FQNNGV. The V and J ends lost 5 bases and 5 bases respectively, with 15 bases between them. Here the CDR3 reads CASSPPGGETEAFF. The CDR3 DNA follows: TGTGCCAGCAGCCCCCCCGGGGGAGAGACTGAAGCTTTCTTT.

This clone was detected ten times or more. This chain links TRBV5-1 with TRBJ2-7; 7 bases are a match to TRBD2. Germline loops: CDR1 SGHRS, CDR2 YFSETQ. With V trimmed by 3 bases and J by 2 bases, 14 bases remained unmatched. The CDR3 runs 17 residues. The CDR3 region is CASSWPSGPGSPYEQYF. The CDR3, as DNA: TGCGCCAGCAGCTGGCCTAGCGGCCCAGGTAGTCCCTACGAGCAGTACTTC.

The table lists this clone with a few counts. This chain links TRBV7-9 with TRBJ2-3, with 12 bases that match TRBD2. V gave up 1 base and J gave up 4 bases; unmatched junction bases: 3. Looked up from germline, CDR1 is SEHNR and CDR2 is FQNEAQ (reference sequence). The CDR3 runs to 16 residues. The CDR3 spells CASSLGLAGVADTQYF. The CDR3 coding sequence is TGTGCCAGCAGCTTAGGACTAGCGGGAGTGGCAGATACGCAGTATTTT.

This clone appeared a single time. The gene calls are TRBV10-2 and TRBJ2-1, with 8 positions matching TRBD2. J gave up 8 bases and V 0 bases, and 9 bases lay outside the gene matches. This CDR3 contains 16 residues. Germline lookup yields CDR1 WSHSY and CDR2 SAAADI. The CDR3 DNA follows: TGCGCCAGCAGTGAGTCGAACCTAGCGGGCACTTATGAGCAGTTCTTC. The encoded protein is CASSESNLAGTYEQFF.

This clone occurred a few times. The V and J genes are TRBV10-1 and TRBJ2-7; no clear D. Trimming took 3 bases from V and 2 from J, leaving 11 bases between them. This CDR3 has 14 residues. From germline, CDR1 is WNHNN and CDR2 SYGVQD (reference sequence). The CDR3 nucleotides are TGCGCCAGCAGTGAATTAGACTTCCCCTACGAGCAGTACTTC. It encodes CASSELDFPYEQYF.

The V call is TRBV2, the J call TRBJ2-4; the match to TRBD2 covers 9 bases. Germline CDR1 is SNHLY and CDR2 is FYNNEI. The CDR3 is 16 amino acids. V lost 4 bases to trimming and J lost 0 bases; unmatched junction nucleotides: 4. The CDR3 nucleotides are TGTGCCAGCAGTGGACTAGCGGAACTAGCCAAAAACATTCAGTACTTC. It specifies CASSGLAELAKNIQYF.